These T cell receptor beta chains were read from a single sample in a study of cytotoxic CD8 clonotypes in ibrutinib-treated CLL. Only in-frame clones appear in the TCRdb table, and some are missing; sequencing was by immunoSEQ multiplex PCR. Of about 50,000 clones in the sample, roughly three fifths were seen once. Sample: PBMCs, taken after 24 months of ibrutinib treatment. These receptors were taken from a human donor with chronic lymphocytic leukemia. The CDR3 runs from the conserved cysteine through the conserved F or W. D genes are given only for firm matches. The size entry is marked missing in some rows and otherwise reads once, few, many or a size class.

v_gene	d_gene	abundance	j_gene	CDR3aa	CDR3nt
TRBV5-6	.	.	TRBJ1-2	CASSLAKQGSWGYTF	TGTGCCAGCAGCTTGGCGAAACAGGGATCCTGGGGCTACACCTTC
TRBV6-1	.	.	TRBJ1-2	CASSGANLWGARYPGYTF	TGTGCCAGCAGTGGAGCAAATTTGTGGGGGGCGAGGTATCCTGGCTACACCTTC
TRBV6-1	.	.	TRBJ2-4	CASSLGLVQNIQYF	TGTGCCAGCAGCCTTGGCTTGGTACAAAACATTCAGTACTTC
TRBV7-8	.	.	TRBJ1-1	CASSLGGGRTNTEAFF	TGTGCCAGCAGCTTAGGAGGAGGGCGGACGAACACTGAAGCTTTCTTT
TRBV27	.	.	TRBJ1-1	CASSGTLSGSRTEAFF	TGTGCCAGCAGTGGTACCCTTTCCGGCAGCAGAACTGAAGCTTTCTTT
TRBV2	TRBD1	few	TRBJ1-5	CASRGTGNNQPQHF	TGTGCCAGCAGGGGGACAGGGAACAATCAGCCCCAGCATTTT
TRBV15	.	.	TRBJ2-3	CATSRDLSSPLSDTQYF	TGTGCCACCAGCAGAGATCTTTCCAGCCCGCTTTCAGATACGCAGTATTTT
TRBV19	.	once	TRBJ1-6	CASSISPVGSSYNSPLHF	TGTGCCAGTAGTATTTCCCCGGTGGGGAGCTCCTATAATTCACCCCTCCACTTT
TRBV6-1	.	.	TRBJ2-3	CASSDRGVGDTQYF	TGTGCCAGCAGTGACAGGGGCGTCGGGGATACGCAGTATTTT
TRBV9	.	few	TRBJ1-2	CASSPGGTARGYTF	TGTGCCAGCAGCCCTGGGGGGACGGCTCGAGGCTACACCTTC
TRBV14	.	.	TRBJ2-2	CASSQVVGAGELFF	TGTGCCAGCAGCCAAGTTGTAGGGGCCGGGGAGCTGTTTTTT
TRBV6-5	.	.	TRBJ2-7	CASSYSSFDPREQYF	TGTGCCAGCAGTTACTCCTCCTTTGACCCTCGCGAGCAGTACTTC
TRBV4-1	.	once	TRBJ1-1	CASSQEISVEGTEAFF	TGCGCCAGCAGCCAAGAGATATCGGTTGAGGGCACTGAAGCTTTCTTT
TRBV6-6	TRBD2	few	TRBJ2-1	CASSYRGGRNEQFF	TGTGCCAGCAGTTACCGGGGGGGCCGAAATGAGCAGTTCTTC
TRBV27	.	.	TRBJ1-1	CASSQGGRTEAFF	TGTGCCAGCAGCCAGGGTGGGCGCACTGAAGCTTTCTTT
TRBV15	.	few	TRBJ2-7	CATSRGGGGGHAYEQYF	TGTGCCACCAGCAGAGGGGGAGGCGGGGGACACGCCTACGAGCAGTACTTC
TRBV27	TRBD1	.	TRBJ2-7	CASGKGTGNEQYF	TGTGCCAGCGGCAAAGGGACAGGGAACGAGCAGTACTTC
TRBV9	.	few	TRBJ1-2	CASSSMGTGNYGYTF	TGTGCCAGCAGCTCCATGGGTACAGGGAACTATGGCTACACCTTC
TRBV6-5	.	.	TRBJ2-1	CASSYQTTGANEQFF	TGTGCCAGCAGTTACCAGACAACCGGTGCCAATGAGCAGTTCTTC
TRBV5-6	.	.	TRBJ2-3	CASSEDIVGTDTQYF	TGTGCCAGCAGCGAAGATATAGTAGGTACAGATACGCAGTATTTT
TRBV6-1	TRBD2	.	TRBJ2-7	CASSLSRGVDEQYF	TGTGCCAGCAGTCTCAGCCGGGGGGTCGACGAGCAGTACTTC
TRBV29-1	.	.	TRBJ2-3	CSADTPSTDTQYF	TGCAGCGCCGACACCCCTAGCACAGATACGCAGTATTTT